Reported below is one T cell receptor (beta chain). Its antigen is not identified. This table comes from immunoSEQ multiplex PCR, and its TCRdb copy is limited to in-frame clones, with some not included. Among more than 2 million clones listed, about 95% were seen once. This sample stems from a study of shared clonotypes between healthy human individuals. Study conclusions and caveats: Naive subsets usually exceeded memory subsets in estimated richness. The authors expected sequencing depth to affect clonotype sharing among donors. In a few donors, around 5% of naive CD4 clonotypes appeared in common.

The V and J ends lost 3 bases and 0 bases, in that order; junction bases with no gene match: 4. The germline gives CDR1 SEHNR, CDR2 FQNEAQ (reference sequence). The CDR3 spans 16 residues. CD45RO-negative CD8 cells positively selected for CCR7 made up the naive population, which excluded terminally differentiated effector memory CD45RA+ cells. Sample: naive CD8+ T cells sorted from blood. This chain joins TRBV7-9 and TRBJ2-3, with 9 nucleotides matching TRBD2. This receptor was identified in a man aged 18 to 35 in good health. CDR3 DNA sequence: TGTGCCAGCAGCTTTAGCGGGGGAGGGAGCACAGATACGCAGTATTTT. Protein sequence: CASSFSGGGSTDTQYF.